These 13 T cell receptor beta chains were sequenced from one sample in a study of cytomegalovirus exposure and HLA in healthy donors. Sequencing used immunoSEQ multiplex PCR; TCRdb keeps in-frame clones, though not all of them. Seen here are approximately 160,000 clones, about nine tenths observed once, and the top ten hold under 7%. Specimen: PBMCs. The receptor source for this set is a woman aged 25 to 39 in good health and CMV-seronegative.

The gene calls are TRBV2 and TRBJ2-2; D is perhaps TRBD1 (5 bases). V lost 6 bases and J lost 4, with 12 bases in between. The CDR3 runs 14 residues. Germline values: CDR1 SNHLY, CDR2 FYNNEI. CDR3 region: CASRPDRITGELFF. The DNA for the CDR3 is TGTGCCAGCAGACCCGACAGAATCACCGGGGAGCTGTTTTTT.

J is TRBJ2-7 and V is TRBV19, with D perhaps TRBD1 or TRBD2 (5 bases each). The germline gives CDR1 LNHDA, CDR2 SQIVND (reference sequence). The CDR3 sequence is 14 residues long. The germline V and J ends were trimmed by 3 bases and 2 bases, with 11 bases remaining between them. The CDR3 protein is CASSIGRGPYEQYF. CDR3 bases: TGTGCCAGTAGTATCGGTCGGGGACCCTACGAGCAGTACTTC.

V usage is TRBV7-6 and J usage is TRBJ2-1; D is possibly TRBD1 (5 bases). The length of the CDR3 is 16 residues. Germline V gene lookup returns CDR1 SGHVS and CDR2 FNYEAQ. Trimming stripped 2 bases from V and 2 bases from J, with 13 bases between. The CDR3 reads CASSLLGQGAYNEQFF. DNA for the CDR3: TGTGCCAGCAGCTTATTAGGGCAGGGCGCCTACAATGAGCAGTTCTTC.

This rearrangement joins TRBV14 to TRBJ2-2, with 7 nucleotides matching TRBD2. The CDR3 extends over 17 amino acids. The germline V gene encodes CDR1 SGHDN and CDR2 FVKESK. The V and J ends lost 1 base and 4 bases, in that order; junction bases with no gene match: 9. The CDR3 here is CASSQARAGVITGELFF. CDR3 nucleotides: TGTGCCAGCAGCCAAGCTCGCGCGGGGGTAATCACCGGGGAGCTGTTTTTT. Full variable domain (missing parts from reference TRBV14 and TRBJ2-2): EAGVTQFPSHSVIEKGQTVTLRCDPISGHDNLYWYRRVMGKEIKFLLHFVKESKQDESGMPNNRFLAERTGGTYSTLKVQPAELEDSGVYFCASSQARAGVITGELFFGEGSRLTVL.

This chain joins TRBV9 and TRBJ2-1, with TRBD2 identical over 8 bases. J was trimmed by 3 bases and V by 4 bases; bases with no gene match: 9. Per germline, CDR1 SGDLS and CDR2 YYNGEE. This CDR3 spans 16 amino acids. The CDR3 is CASSHRGGWGYNEQFF. Here the CDR3 DNA reads TGTGCCAGCAGCCACCGGGGGGGCTGGGGCTACAATGAGCAGTTCTTC.

The chain links TRBV5-6 to TRBJ2-1; 7 nucleotides match TRBD2. Trimming took 3 bases from V and 8 from J; bases not matched to a gene: 11. Germline V CDR1 and CDR2: SGHDT, YYEEEE. This CDR3 is built from 15 residues. This chain's CDR3 is CASSSTIGAGDEQFF. CDR3 DNA sequence: TGTGCCAGCAGCTCCACTATAGGGGCGGGGGATGAGCAGTTCTTC.

This clone has a handful of counts. The CDR3 DNA follows: TGTGCCTGGACCGCGGGAGCCTATGGCTACACCTTC. This gives the protein CAWTAGAYGYTF. V and J are TRBV30 and TRBJ1-2; D gene ambiguous. Between the trimmed V and J ends, which lost 4 bases and 4 bases, there was a span of 10 bases. Germline CDR1 and CDR2: GTSNPN and SVGIG (reference sequence). The CDR3 sequence is 12 residues long.

CDR3 region: CASSLPRGMNTEAFF. The CDR3 coding sequence is TGTGCCAGCAGCTTACCCAGGGGGATGAACACTGAAGCTTTCTTT. The J gene is TRBJ1-1, the V gene TRBV7-8; 7 nucleotides agree with TRBD1. The J segment lost 0 bases and the V segment lost 2 bases, leaving 3 bases of the junction unmatched. Germline CDR1 reads SGHVS; CDR2 reads FQNEAQ. This CDR3 is built from 15 residues.

The chain couples TRBV7-9 to TRBJ2-3; TRBD1 matches at 7 bases. The V and J ends lost 9 bases and 2 bases, in that order; junction bases with no gene match: 11. The CDR3 is made up of 15 amino acids. Germline assignment: CDR1 SEHNR and CDR2 FQNEAQ (reference sequence). The CDR3 sequence: CASVGTATSTDTQYF. Here the CDR3 DNA reads TGTGCCAGTGTGGGGACAGCTACTTCCACAGATACGCAGTATTTT.

The chain combines TRBV12-5 with TRBJ1-4, with a tentative D call TRBD1 (5 bases). V was cut by 7 bases and J by 11 bases, with 14 bases left in between. CDR3 length: 12 amino acids. CDR1 is LGHNT, CDR2 FRNRAP, per germline. CDR3 bases: TGTGCTAGTGAGGGGAGCTCGAGGAAACTGTTTTTT. Translation gives CASEGSSRKLFF.

The genes are TRBV7-2 and TRBJ2-7; 11 positions match TRBD2. The CDR3 runs 15 residues. With V trimmed by 6 bases and J by 4 bases, 8 bases remained unmatched. Germline V lookup: CDR1 SGHTA, CDR2 FQGNSA. Here the CDR3 reads CASRTSGATLYEQYF. Here the CDR3 DNA reads TGTGCCAGCAGGACTAGCGGGGCGACGCTTTACGAGCAGTACTTC.

The chain employs TRBV7-2 and TRBJ2-7; 9 nucleotides match TRBD1. Germline CDR1 reads SGHTA; CDR2 reads FQGNSA. The CDR3 is 14 amino acids. V dropped 2 bases and J dropped 5; count of bases not matched to a gene: 4. The CDR3 DNA reads TGTGCCAGCAGCTTAAGGACAGGGGACCACGAGCAGTACTTC. Its protein is CASSLRTGDHEQYF.

Only one count was recorded for this clone. The rearrangement uses TRBV7-9 and TRBJ1-1; 9 bases are a match to TRBD1. V was pared by 5 bases and J by 7 bases, with 5 bases of the junction left unmatched. The germline CDR1 and CDR2 sequences are SEHNR and FQNEAQ (reference sequence). The CDR3 has 13 amino acids. For the CDR3, the DNA is TGTGCCAGCAGCCCGGGGACAGGGCGTGAAGCTTTCTTT. This sequence encodes CASSPGTGREAFF.